The next 29 T cell receptor beta chains were all read from a single sample in a study of cytomegalovirus exposure and HLA in healthy donors (dated by TCRdb to about 2017). Libraries came from the immunoSEQ multiplex PCR assay. A mixture of 60 forward primers for TCR Vbeta segments and 13 reverse primers for TCR Jbeta segments was used in the multiplex PCR. Entries here come from immuneACCESS through TCRdb and include only in-frame sequences with V and J called. Some clones fail to appear in such tables; in the studies checked, an unresolved V gene covers under half of the shortfall, and the cause of the remainder is unknown. The sample includes some 110,000 clones, with around 74% observed a single time. Over 1.5% of the sample is in the top ten clones. Specimen: PBMCs. Every receptor here comes from a woman aged 18-29 years in good health and CMV-seronegative.

J is TRBJ2-1 and V is TRBV28; 8 bases fit TRBD2. From germline, CDR1 is MDHEN and CDR2 SYDVKM. CDR3 size: 14 residues. The J segment lost 10 bases and the V segment lost 3 bases, leaving 8 bases of the junction unmatched. CDR3 sequence: CASSFSGGSREQFF. The CDR3 DNA reads as TGTGCCAGCAGTTTCAGCGGGGGAAGTCGCGAGCAGTTCTTC.

V and J are TRBV7-2 and TRBJ1-4; D not resolved. CDR1 and CDR2 (germline): SGHTA, FQGNSA. The CDR3 totals 15 residues. Trimming removed 1 base at V and 7 bases at J, with 13 bases between. The CDR3: CASSLGGGRGEKLFF. CDR3 in DNA: TGTGCCAGCAGCTTAGGAGGAGGGCGGGGTGAAAAACTGTTTTTT.

This clone was observed a handful of times. The genes are TRBV18 and TRBJ1-4; 11 positions agree with TRBD1. Trimming at V came to 6 bases and at J to 5 bases, leaving 5 bases not matched to a gene. Germline CDR1 KGHSH, CDR2 LQKENI. CDR3 length equals 15 residues. The CDR3 loop reads CASSRTGGGNEKLFF. In DNA form, the CDR3 reads TGTGCCAGCTCCCGGACAGGGGGCGGGAATGAAAAACTGTTTTTT.

The rearrangement joins TRBV5-4 to TRBJ1-1, with D unclear. V was pared by 4 bases and J by 7 bases, with 14 bases between. The CDR3 runs 13 residues. Germline values: CDR1 SGHNT, CDR2 YYREEE (reference sequence). As DNA, the CDR3 is TGTGCCAGCAGCCTTGATAGCGACGGTGAAGCTTTCTTT. Protein: CASSLDSDGEAFF.

The chain combines TRBV28 with TRBJ1-5, with TRBD1 matching over 8 bases. The germline CDR1 and CDR2 sequences are MDHEN and SYDVKM. The V and J ends lost 5 bases and 2 bases, in that order; junction bases with no gene match: 5. The CDR3 loop spans 15 amino acids. CDR3 amino acids: CASSAQGARNQPQHF. CDR3 bases: TGTGCCAGCAGTGCCCAGGGGGCTCGCAATCAGCCCCAGCATTTT.

The V and J genes are TRBV30 and TRBJ2-1; TRBD1 might be the D (6 bases). Trimming removed 0 bases at V and 8 bases at J, with 23 bases between. Germline-derived CDR1 and CDR2 are GTSNPN and SVGIG (reference sequence). The CDR3 spans 17 residues. CDR3: CAWSVLVSGHPGDEQFF. The CDR3 nucleotides read TGTGCCTGGAGTGTACTGGTTTCGGGACACCCCGGTGATGAGCAGTTCTTC.

V is TRBV7-6 and J is TRBJ1-2; D remains ambiguous. The CDR3 is made up of 13 amino acids. V was cut by 1 base and J by 2 bases, with 5 bases left in between. Germline V gives CDR1 SGHVS, CDR2 FNYEAQ. The CDR3 spells CASSLGGNYGYTF. In DNA form, the CDR3 reads TGTGCCAGCAGCTTAGGAGGGAACTATGGCTACACCTTC.

The CDR3 reads CATRLARGYEQYF. The CDR3 region has the DNA TGTGCCACCAGGTTGGCCAGAGGGTACGAGCAGTACTTC. The chain is built from TRBV25-1 and TRBJ2-7; the D gene is possibly TRBD2 (5 bases). V was pared by 10 bases and J by 4 bases, with 17 bases between. The CDR3 runs 13 residues. Germline V CDR1 and CDR2: MGHDK, SYGVNS.

Details on this clone: Other DNA sequences of this sample code for an identical CDR3. The chain has TRBV19 and TRBJ1-1; TRBD1 aligns across 8 bases. CDR3 length: 14 amino acids. The V segment lost 7 bases and the J segment 1 base; nucleotides outside the gene matches: 5. Germline CDR1 reads LNHDA; CDR2 reads SQIVND (reference sequence). This chain's CDR3 is CASTPGQANTEAFF. The DNA of the CDR3 is TGTGCCAGTACCCCGGGACAGGCGAACACTGAAGCTTTCTTT.

The chain is built from TRBV18 and TRBJ1-2, with TRBD1 matching over 7 bases. The CDR3 contains 14 residues. Germline loops: CDR1 KGHSH, CDR2 LQKENI. V dropped 5 bases and J dropped 7; count of bases not matched to a gene: 10. CDR3: CASSGETGPAGYTF. CDR3 DNA sequence: TGTGCCAGCTCAGGGGAGACAGGGCCGGCTGGCTACACCTTC.

The chain uses TRBV28 and TRBJ1-2; D is unclear. Germline assignment: CDR1 MDHEN and CDR2 SYDVKM. Trimming pared 6 bases from V and 0 bases from J, leaving 14 bases between. This CDR3 is 15 amino acids long. CDR3 region: CASSEPRASNYGYTF. The DNA of the CDR3 is TGTGCCAGCAGCGAACCTCGAGCATCTAACTATGGCTACACCTTC.

This chain joins TRBV7-4 and TRBJ1-5; 9 positions agree with TRBD1. The junction had 7 bases not matched to a gene; V was cut back by 4 bases and J by 3 bases. Germline lookup yields CDR1 SGHVT and CDR2 SQSDAQ. This CDR3 contains 16 residues. CDR3 protein: CASSSHGTGYNQPQHF. Written as DNA, the CDR3 is TGTGCCAGCAGCTCCCACGGGACAGGGTACAATCAGCCCCAGCATTTT.

The CDR3 bases are TGTGCCAGCAGTTACGGACAGGGGGGCTGGGAGACCCAGTACTTC. This codes for CASSYGQGGWETQYF. The chain employs TRBV6-5 and TRBJ2-5; 10 bases fit TRBD1. Germline CDR1 reads MNHEY; CDR2 reads SVGAGI. This CDR3 is built from 15 residues. With 2 bases clipped from V and 5 bases from J, the junction kept 5 bases outside the gene matches.

The rearrangement links TRBV2 to TRBJ2-2; 13 nucleotides align to TRBD2. The CDR3 spans 16 residues. The germline gives CDR1 SNHLY, CDR2 FYNNEI. The V gene end was trimmed by 4 bases and the J gene end by 4 bases; junction bases not matched to a gene: 3. The CDR3 loop reads CASSGLAGGLTGELFF. The DNA of the CDR3 is TGTGCCAGCAGTGGACTAGCGGGGGGCCTCACCGGGGAGCTGTTTTTT.

V gene TRBV5-4 combines with J gene TRBJ2-1; TRBD2 matches 7 bases. The CDR3 sequence is 15 residues long. J lost 2 bases, V lost 4 bases, and 6 bases had no gene match. Germline CDR1 is SGHNT and CDR2 is YYREEE (reference sequence). This chain's CDR3 is CASSPREAPYNEQFF. CDR3 nucleotides: TGTGCCAGCAGCCCTCGGGAGGCTCCCTACAATGAGCAGTTCTTC.

V is TRBV4-2 and J is TRBJ1-5; D is perhaps TRBD1 (5 bases). This CDR3 contains 15 residues. Per germline, CDR1 LGHNA and CDR2 YNFKEQ. V gave up 0 bases and J gave up 4 bases, with 10 bases separating them. The CDR3 DNA follows: TGTGCCAGCAGCCAAGAAGGCGGACAAAATCAGCCCCAGCATTTT. This gives the protein CASSQEGGQNQPQHF.

V gene TRBV15 combines with J gene TRBJ2-7; 10 positions match TRBD1. The CDR3 is made up of 12 amino acids. CDR1 and CDR2 (germline): LNHNV, YYDKDF (reference sequence). Losses at the gene ends were 9 bases for V and 2 bases for J; bases not matched to a gene: 1. The CDR3 region has the DNA TGTGCCACGGGACAGGGGACCTACGAGCAGTACTTC. Protein product: CATGQGTYEQYF.

The rearrangement links TRBV6-5 to TRBJ2-7, with D possibly being TRBD2 (5 bases). The CDR3 extends over 13 amino acids. Between the trimmed V and J ends, which lost 5 bases and 7 bases, there was a span of 15 bases. The germline V gene encodes CDR1 MNHEY and CDR2 SVGAGI. The CDR3 loop is CASSRGISGEQYF. As DNA, the CDR3 is TGTGCCAGCAGTCGAGGGATTTCGGGGGAGCAGTACTTC.

This chain connects TRBV5-6 to TRBJ2-7; D may be TRBD1 (6 bases). Germline-derived CDR1 and CDR2 are SGHDT and YYEEEE. The CDR3 has 16 residues. V lost 4 bases to trimming and J lost 0 bases, with 17 bases between them. CDR3 protein: CASSPRERGNSYEQYF. The CDR3 nucleotides are TGTGCCAGCAGCCCGAGGGAGAGGGGGAACTCCTACGAGCAGTACTTC.

The chain recombines TRBV28 with TRBJ1-1; D is undetermined. The V gene's germline CDR1 is MDHEN and CDR2 SYDVKM. V gave up 3 bases and J gave up 8 bases, with 13 bases separating them. The CDR3 covers 13 residues. CDR3 protein: CASSFANTPEAFF. CDR3 sequence (DNA): TGTGCCAGCAGTTTCGCGAATACTCCAGAAGCTTTCTTT.

The chain uses TRBV5-1 and TRBJ1-6; D is uncertain. Trimming stripped 7 bases from V and 8 bases from J, with 16 bases between. The CDR3 sequence is 14 residues long. Germline lookup yields CDR1 SGHRS and CDR2 YFSETQ. The CDR3 bases are TGCGCCAGCCAAGAAAGGCGGAGGGATTCACCCCTCCACTTT. Protein sequence: CASQERRRDSPLHF.

Comments on this clone: Mismatch with germline at one junction end may stem from a read error. The chain couples TRBV7-7 to TRBJ2-1, with TRBD1 matching over 8 bases. This CDR3 is 14 amino acids long. Germline V gives CDR1 SSHAT, CDR2 FNYEAQ (reference sequence). This chain's CDR3 is CASSTGQGSNEQFF. The CDR3 nucleotides read TGTGCTAGCAGCACCGGACAGGGATCAAATGAGCAGTTCTTC. The variable domain in full, with the rest retrieved from reference TRBV7-7 and TRBJ2-1, is GAGVSQSPRYKVTKRGQDVTLRCDPISSHATLYWYQQALGQGPEFLTYFNYEAQPDKSGLPSDRFSAERPEGSISTLTIQRTEQRDSAMYRCASSTGQGSNEQFFGPGTRLTVL.

The CDR3 protein is CASSLGRGLNTEAFF. The CDR3 coding sequence is TGTGCCAGCAGTTTAGGGAGAGGCTTGAACACTGAAGCTTTCTTT. The chain is built from TRBV6-5 and TRBJ1-1; D gene ambiguous. Germline values: CDR1 MNHEY, CDR2 SVGAGI. Trimming cost V 4 bases and J 0 bases, with 12 bases left between them. The CDR3 covers 15 residues.

The J gene is TRBJ1-1, the V gene TRBV28, with D unresolved. Looked up from germline, CDR1 is MDHEN and CDR2 is SYDVKM. Between the trimmed V and J ends, which lost 6 bases and 7 bases, there was a span of 9 bases. The CDR3 sequence is 11 residues long. The CDR3 loop reads CASSLTIEAFF. CDR3 nucleotides: TGTGCCAGCAGCCTGACAATTGAAGCTTTCTTT.

This chain connects TRBV2 to TRBJ1-2; D call uncertain. The CDR3 is 13 amino acids. Germline V gene lookup returns CDR1 SNHLY and CDR2 FYNNEI. V lost 7 bases and J 7 bases, leaving 16 bases between the germline ends. In DNA form, the CDR3 reads TGTGCCAGCAAAATGGGAGCGTTGGGTGGCTACACCTTC. Translation gives CASKMGALGGYTF.

The chain has TRBV5-4 and TRBJ1-1; D is undetermined. Germline V gene sequence: CDR1 SGHNT, CDR2 YYREEE (reference sequence). The CDR3 runs to 13 residues. The V gene lost 6 bases and the J gene lost 4 bases, with 13 bases spanning the gap. Written as DNA, the CDR3 is TGTGCCAGCAAGGAGGGATTGGGCACTGAAGCTTTCTTT. This sequence encodes CASKEGLGTEAFF.

The chain has TRBV28 and TRBJ1-5, with TRBD1 matching 7 bases. Germline CDR1 MDHEN, CDR2 SYDVKM. This CDR3 has 14 amino acids. V lost 2 bases and J lost 8; bases outside the gene matches: 6. The CDR3 bases are TGTGCCAGCAGTTTAGGCGGAGGGGGCAAGCCCCAGCATTTT. It specifies CASSLGGGGKPQHF. The complete variable domain, with remaining parts taken from reference TRBV28 and TRBJ1-5, reads DVKVTQSSRYLVKRTGEKVFLECVQDMDHENMFWYRQDPGLGLRLIYFSYDVKMKEKGDIPEGYSVSREKKERFSLILESASTNQTSMYLCASSLGGGGKPQHFGDGTRLSIL.

This clone was seen a handful of times. J is TRBJ2-3 and V is TRBV28; D possibly corresponds to TRBD2 (5 bases). V lost 5 bases to trimming and J lost 0 bases, with 12 bases between them. Germline CDR1 and CDR2: MDHEN and SYDVKM. This CDR3 has 15 residues. CDR3 sequence reads: CASSPHGESTDTQYF. The CDR3 DNA reads TGTGCCAGCAGTCCCCACGGGGAAAGCACAGATACGCAGTATTTT.

This clone has just a few counts. J is TRBJ1-6 and V is TRBV11-2, with a weak D call TRBD1 (5 bases). Trimming cost V 0 bases and J 14 bases, with 20 bases left between them. CDR1 is SGHAT and CDR2 is FQNNGV in the germline V gene. The CDR3 extends over 16 amino acids. The CDR3 nucleotides are TGTGCCAGCAGCTTAGAAGGCAGGGCTGTTGGAGCATCCCTCCACTTT. Residues: CASSLEGRAVGASLHF.